This entry lists 20 T cell receptor beta chains sequenced from one sample in a study of blood T cells in healthy people across ages. A J-beta primer mix and a sample-barcoded 5' primer were used in a second PCR of about 7 to 12 cycles. TCRdb re-derived calls from the 5' RACE reads in MiXCR, one entry per CDR3 protein. The sample carries under 850,000 distinct CDR3 sequences, 36% recorded once. Sequenced material: blood. The receptors stem from a man younger than 30 in good health.

Only a few counts were recorded for this clonotype. The chain combines TRBV5-8 with TRBJ2-7; no clear D. The CDR3 sequence is 13 residues long. Trimming left V 0 bases short and J 0 bases short, with 4 bases between. Per the germline V gene, CDR1 is SGHTS and CDR2 is YDEGEE. The CDR3 loop reads CASSLVLSYEQYF. The CDR3 DNA reads as TGTGCCAGCAGCTTGGTTCTCTCCTACGAGCAGTACTTC. Supplemented by reference TRBV5-8 and TRBJ2-7, the full variable domain reads EAGVTQSPTHLIKTRGQQATLRCSPISGHTSVYWYQQALGLGLQFLLWYDEGEERNRGNFPPRFSGRQFPNYSSELNVNALELEDSALYLCASSLVLSYEQYFGPGTRLTVT.

A remark on this clonotype: One end of the junction is discordant with germline, which a read error may explain. Written as DNA, the CDR3 is TGTGCCAGCAGCTTAGGGACCGTGAGCACAGCTACGCAGTATTTT. This sequence encodes CASSLGTVSTATQYF. V and J are TRBV7-9 and TRBJ2-3; D is uncertain. The CDR3 has 15 amino acids. Germline CDR1 SEHNR, CDR2 FQNEAQ (reference sequence).

The chain links TRBV12-3 or TRBV12-4 to TRBJ2-6; D gene uncertain. V was cut by 6 bases and J by 4 bases, with 13 bases left in between. CDR3 length: 15 amino acids. Here the CDR3 reads CASRTLSLGANVLTF. The DNA of the CDR3 is TGTGCCAGCAGAACCCTCTCTCTGGGGGCCAACGTCCTGACTTTC.

The gene calls are TRBV12-3 or TRBV12-4 and TRBJ2-6, with a possible D match to TRBD1 (6 bases). The V and J ends lost 10 bases and 0 bases respectively, with 10 bases between them. CDR3 length equals 14 residues. The CDR3 region has the DNA TGTGCCACCACGGACAGCTCTGGGGCCAACGTCCTGACTTTC. Translation gives CATTDSSGANVLTF.

The chain employs TRBV13 and TRBJ1-2; D call uncertain. Germline V gene sequence: CDR1 PRHDT, CDR2 FYEKMQ (reference sequence). The CDR3 consists of 15 residues. V lost 2 bases and J lost 0, with 10 bases in between. The CDR3 region is CASSLFASANYGYTF. CDR3 nucleotides: TGTGCCAGCAGCTTATTCGCGTCAGCTAACTATGGCTACACCTTC.

In DNA form, the CDR3 reads TGTGCCATCAGTGATCTAGACAGAACAGATACGCAGTATTTT. Amino acids: CAISDLDRTDTQYF. This chain connects TRBV10-3 to TRBJ2-3, with D possibly matching TRBD1 (5 bases). This CDR3 contains 14 residues. V shed 3 bases and J shed 3 bases, with 10 bases lying between them. From germline, CDR1 is ENHRY and CDR2 SYGVKD.

Ten or more counts support this clonotype. The chain uses TRBV9 and TRBJ2-3, with D perhaps TRBD2 (6 bases). The CDR3 has 15 amino acids. V was trimmed by 3 bases and J by 1 base, leaving 12 bases between them. Germline lookup yields CDR1 SGDLS and CDR2 YYNGEE. DNA of the CDR3: TGTGCCAGCAGCGGGTATCGCGGGGGCACAGATACGCAGTATTTT. This codes for CASSGYRGGTDTQYF.

As for this clonotype: A much larger clone lies one base from this, so it may be a read error. The chain carries TRBV12-3 or TRBV12-4 and TRBJ1-2; maybe TRBD1 (6 bases). This CDR3 has 12 residues. With 6 bases removed from V and 8 bases from J, the gap between germline ends came to 13 bases. CDR3 sequence (DNA): TGTGCCAGCAGCTACAGGGATCCAGGCTACACCTTC. Its translation is CASSYRDPGYTF.

The chain links TRBV7-8 to TRBJ2-7; D might be TRBD1 (5 bases). The J call is uncertain, as TRBJ2-5 better fits the DNA end. CDR1 SGHVS and CDR2 FQNEAQ come from the germline V gene. This CDR3 has 17 amino acids. DNA of the CDR3: TGTGCCAGCAGCTTAGGGGAAGGACACCCGGGCAAGGAGACCCAGTACTTC. It codes for CASSLGEGHPGKETQYF.

The sample holds one count of this clonotype. The chain recombines TRBV9 with TRBJ2-3; TRBD1 might be the D (5 bases). V was pared by 1 base and J by 2 bases, with 11 bases between. The CDR3 runs 15 residues. Germline V lookup: CDR1 SGDLS, CDR2 YYNGEE. CDR3 protein: CASSVRQGSTDTQYF. CDR3 in DNA: TGTGCCAGCAGCGTACGTCAGGGATCCACAGATACGCAGTATTTT.

This clonotype was observed many times. The chain links TRBV29-1 to TRBJ2-5; no reliable D call. The ends were cut back, 1 base at V and 2 bases at J, with 11 bases in the middle. Germline values: CDR1 SQVTM, CDR2 ANQGSEA. The CDR3 consists of 14 residues. The CDR3 here is CSVEGVRKQETQYF. The CDR3 nucleotides are TGCAGCGTTGAAGGGGTCAGGAAACAAGAGACCCAGTACTTC.

The chain recombines TRBV13 with TRBJ1-2; 7 nucleotides line up with TRBD1. The germline CDR1 and CDR2 sequences are PRHDT and FYEKMQ (reference sequence). J was trimmed by 4 bases and V by 2 bases; bases with no gene match: 16. The CDR3 runs to 18 residues. The CDR3 protein is CASSLRMDRSPTSYGYTF. CDR3 bases: TGTGCCAGCAGCTTAAGGATGGACAGGAGCCCTACTAGCTATGGCTACACCTTC.

V gene TRBV6-2 or TRBV6-3 combines with J gene TRBJ1-5; D gene uncertain. Germline V gene lookup returns CDR1 MNHEY and CDR2 SVGEGT. Trimming removed 2 bases at V and 4 bases at J, with 6 bases between. The CDR3 is made up of 13 amino acids. CDR3 sequence reads: CASSYRWNQPQHF. CDR3 DNA sequence: TGTGCCAGCAGTTACCGTTGGAATCAGCCCCAGCATTTT.

This clonotype was found a few times. CDR3: CASRTGASNQPQHF. CDR3 coding DNA: TGTGCCAGCAGAACAGGGGCGAGCAATCAGCCCCAGCATTTT. This chain links TRBV12-3 or TRBV12-4 with TRBJ1-5, with 7 bases matching TRBD1. The CDR3 sequence is 14 residues long. The ends lost 6 bases at V and 1 base at J; junction bases unmatched: 3.

This clonotype has a count of ten or more. This chain connects TRBV7-2 to TRBJ1-2; D unclear. Germline CDR1 reads SGHTA; CDR2 reads FQGNSA. The CDR3 length is 14 residues. Trimming took 5 bases from V and 6 from J, leaving 16 bases between them. DNA for the CDR3: TGTGCCAGCAGCCCAAGACCCGGGGATCATGGCTACACCTTC. Translating it yields CASSPRPGDHGYTF.

This clonotype was detected a few times. The junction departs from the called germline gene at one end, perhaps through a read error. The gene calls are TRBV12-3 or TRBV12-4 and TRBJ2-3, with D possibly matching TRBD2 (5 bases). This CDR3 contains 14 residues. CDR3 sequence: CANSLALGTDTQYF. The CDR3 region has the DNA TGTGCCAACAGTTTAGCGCTGGGGACAGATACGCAGTATTTT.

In its sample, this clonotype was seen many times. The chain combines TRBV5-4 with TRBJ1-6; D possibly corresponds to TRBD1 (6 bases). This CDR3 spans 15 amino acids. Trimming took 2 bases from V and 7 from J, leaving 13 bases between them. Germline assignment: CDR1 SGHNT and CDR2 YYREEE (reference sequence). This CDR3 is CASSFDQGNNSPLHF. Written as DNA, the CDR3 is TGTGCCAGCAGCTTCGATCAGGGGAACAATTCACCCCTCCACTTT.

CDR3: CSVVRAGANVLTF. The CDR3 DNA follows: TGCAGCGTTGTCAGGGCTGGGGCCAACGTCCTGACTTTC. This rearrangement joins TRBV29-1 to TRBJ2-6; perhaps TRBD1 as D (5 bases). The CDR3 is 13 residues long. With 4 bases removed from V and 2 bases from J, the gap between germline ends came to 6 bases. In germline, CDR1 is SQVTM, CDR2 ANQGSEA.

Points on this clonotype: A much larger clone differs from this one at a single base, so this may be a read error. The chain uses TRBV12-3 or TRBV12-4 and TRBJ2-1; D is undetermined. The CDR3 totals 14 residues. CDR3 DNA sequence: TGTGCCAGCAGTGCGAACCTTAGGGAAAATGAGCATTTCTTC. Its translation: CASSANLRENEHFF.

CDR3 region: CATSLAGGSTDTQYF. The DNA for the CDR3 is TGTGCCACCAGCCTAGCGGGGGGGAGCACAGATACGCAGTATTTT. The chain couples TRBV15 to TRBJ2-3; 12 bases match TRBD2. V shed 5 bases, J shed 0 bases, and the junction held 0 bases outside the gene matches. The germline V gene has CDR1 LNHNV and CDR2 YYDKDF (reference sequence). The CDR3 length is 15 residues.